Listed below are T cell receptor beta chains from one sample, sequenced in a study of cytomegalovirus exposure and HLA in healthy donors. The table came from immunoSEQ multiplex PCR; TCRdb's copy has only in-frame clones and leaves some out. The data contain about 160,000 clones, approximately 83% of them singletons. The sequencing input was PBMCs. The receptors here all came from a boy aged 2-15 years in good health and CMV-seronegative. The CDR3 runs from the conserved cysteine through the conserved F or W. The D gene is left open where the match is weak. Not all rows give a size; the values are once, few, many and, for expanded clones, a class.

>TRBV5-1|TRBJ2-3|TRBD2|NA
TGCGCCAGCAGCCCAGCTAGCGGCAAGGGGCATACGCAGTATTTT
CASSPASGKGHTQYF
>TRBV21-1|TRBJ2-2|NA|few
TGTGCCAGCAGCAAAGAAGGTGCGGGAGGGTTTCGGGGAAACGCGAACACCGGGGAGCTGTTTTTT
CASSKEGAGGFRGNANTGELFF
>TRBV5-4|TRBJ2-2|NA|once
TGTGCCAGCAGCTTGTACCCCGGGAACACCGGGGAGCTGTTTTTT
CASSLYPGNTGELFF
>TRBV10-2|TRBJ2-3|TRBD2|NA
TGCGCCAGCAATAGCGGGAGGGCGGCAGATACGCAGTATTTT
CASNSGRAADTQYF
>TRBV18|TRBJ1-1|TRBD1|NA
TGTGCCAGCTCCCCTATACAGGGGGCGCCGACTGAAGCTTTCTTT
CASSPIQGAPTEAFF
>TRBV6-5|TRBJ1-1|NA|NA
TGTGCCAGCAGTTCCGTCTTTACAGGCGACACTGAAGCTTTCTTT
CASSSVFTGDTEAFF
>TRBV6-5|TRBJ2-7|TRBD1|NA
TGTGCCAGCAGTCGATCCGGACAGGAAGTGCAGTACTTC
CASSRSGQEVQYF
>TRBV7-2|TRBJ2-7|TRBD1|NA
TGTGCCAGCAGCTTAGGTGGGACAGCGACCTACGAGCAGTACTTC
CASSLGGTATYEQYF
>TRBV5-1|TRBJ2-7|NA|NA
TGCGCCAGCAGCTTGGCGGCGGGGAGCTCCTACGAGCAGTACTTC
CASSLAAGSSYEQYF
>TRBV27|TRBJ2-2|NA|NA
TGTGCCAGCAGTCCCTCTCGACTAGATGGACCCGGGGAGCTGTTTTTT
CASSPSRLDGPGELFF
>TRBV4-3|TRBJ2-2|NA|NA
TGCGCCAGCAGCCAAGATAGACAGGGGGAGCTGTTTTTT
CASSQDRQGELFF
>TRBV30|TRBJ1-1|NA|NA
TGTGCCTGGCTATCTCAGGGCACTGAAGCTTTCTTT
CAWLSQGTEAFF
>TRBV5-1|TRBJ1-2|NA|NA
TGCGCCAGCAGCTTGGATACGGGAATCTATGGCTACACCTTC
CASSLDTGIYGYTF
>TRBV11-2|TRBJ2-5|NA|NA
TGTGCCAGCAGCTTACATACTGAGACCCAGTACTTC
CASSLHTETQYF
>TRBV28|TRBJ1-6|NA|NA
TGTGCCAGCAGTTCGGGGGGTTCTGGTAATTCACCCCTCCACTTT
CASSSGGSGNSPLHF
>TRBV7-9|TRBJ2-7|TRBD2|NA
TGTGCCAGCAGCCATCTAGCGGGAAAGCTCGACGAGCAGTACTTC
CASSHLAGKLDEQYF
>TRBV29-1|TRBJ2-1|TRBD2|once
TGCAGCGTTGAAGATGGACTAGTTTTAAATGAGCAGTTCTTC
CSVEDGLVLNEQFF
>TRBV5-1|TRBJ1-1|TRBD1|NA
TGCGCCAGCAGCTCGACAGGGTATTCTATGAACACTGAAGCTTTCTTT
CASSSTGYSMNTEAFF
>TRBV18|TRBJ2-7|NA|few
TGTGCCAGCTCACCATCCGGGAGCCGTAAGGAGCAGTACTTC
CASSPSGSRKEQYF
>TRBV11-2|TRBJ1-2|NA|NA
TGTGCCAGCAGCTTAAGGGTGGGGCAGATCGCCGGCTACACCTTC
CASSLRVGQIAGYTF
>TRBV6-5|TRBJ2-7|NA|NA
TGTGCCAGCAGTAGTAGGCTAGCCGAGCAGTACTTC
CASSSRLAEQYF
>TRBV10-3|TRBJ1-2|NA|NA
TGTGCCATCTCTCCGACAGGAAACTATGGCTACACCTTC
CAISPTGNYGYTF
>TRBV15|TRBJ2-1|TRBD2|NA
TGTGCCACCAGCAGAGAGACAAGTGGCGGGAGTGTGTTCTTC
CATSRETSGGSVFF
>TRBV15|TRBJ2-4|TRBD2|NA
TGTGCCACCAGCAGAGTAAGAGGGCGGGGGGGTGTTAACATTCAGTACTTC
CATSRVRGRGGVNIQYF
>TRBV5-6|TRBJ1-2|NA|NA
TGTGCCAGCAGCTTGGCGGGATCCTATGGCTACACCTTC
CASSLAGSYGYTF
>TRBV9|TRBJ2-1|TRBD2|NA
TGTGCCAGCAGCGTCGGGACTAGGGGGAGTGAGCAGTTCTTC
CASSVGTRGSEQFF
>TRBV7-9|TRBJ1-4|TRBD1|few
TGTGCCAGCGGCAACCAGGGGGCAGGTGAAAAACTGTTTTTT
CASGNQGAGEKLFF
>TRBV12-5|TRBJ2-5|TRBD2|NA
TGTGCTAGTGCCGTTAGCGGGGGGGCAGGAGAGACCCAGTACTTC
CASAVSGGAGETQYF
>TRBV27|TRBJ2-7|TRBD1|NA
TGTGCCAGCAGTTCCCGGGACAGTCCCTCCTACGAGCAGTACTTC
CASSSRDSPSYEQYF
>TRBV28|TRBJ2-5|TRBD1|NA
TGTGCCAGCAGTCCCCGGGACAGGCAAGAGACCCAGTACTTC
CASSPRDRQETQYF
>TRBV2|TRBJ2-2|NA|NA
TGTGCCAGCAAACTAGCTCCGGCCGGGGAGCTGTTTTTT
CASKLAPAGELFF
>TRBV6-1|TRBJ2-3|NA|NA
TGTGCCACCTGGGCCGGCAGGCAGGTCACAGATACGCAGTATTTT
CATWAGRQVTDTQYF
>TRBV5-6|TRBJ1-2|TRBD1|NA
TGTGCCAGCAGCCCAAACAGGGGTAACTATGGCTACACCTTC
CASSPNRGNYGYTF
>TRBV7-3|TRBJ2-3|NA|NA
TGTGCCAGCAGCTGGCTAGGAGGCGGCACAGATACGCAGTATTTT
CASSWLGGGTDTQYF
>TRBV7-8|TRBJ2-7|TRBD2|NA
TGTGCCAGCAGCCGCCTCGGGACTAGCTCCTACGAGCAGTACTTC
CASSRLGTSSYEQYF
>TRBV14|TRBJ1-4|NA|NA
TGTGCCAGCAGCTTTGACAGAAGCCATAATGAAAAACTGTTTTTT
CASSFDRSHNEKLFF
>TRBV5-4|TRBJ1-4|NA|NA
TGTGCCAGCTCAAATAGGGAGGAGGTAGAAAAACTGTTTTTT
CASSNREEVEKLFF
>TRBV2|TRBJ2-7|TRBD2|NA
TGTGCCAGCAGCGTGGGAGCGGGAGAGGGTCTTTCCGAGCAGTACTTC
CASSVGAGEGLSEQYF
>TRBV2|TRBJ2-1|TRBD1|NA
TGTGCCACGCCCACCTTCATACAGGGGGAAGATGAGCAGTTCTTC
CATPTFIQGEDEQFF
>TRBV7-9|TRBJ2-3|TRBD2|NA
TGTGCCAGCAGCCAATCTCGACTAGCGGGGGGCACAGATACGCAGTATTTT
CASSQSRLAGGTDTQYF
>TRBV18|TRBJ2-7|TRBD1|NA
TGTGCCAGCTCACCACGGGACAGAGCCTACGAGCAGTACTTC
CASSPRDRAYEQYF
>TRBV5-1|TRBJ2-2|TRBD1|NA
TGCGCCAGCAGCTCAAGGACAGGGGTTGACACCGGGGAGCTGTTTTTT
CASSSRTGVDTGELFF
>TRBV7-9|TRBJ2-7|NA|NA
TGTGCCAGCAGCTTAAACAGCTACGAGCAGTACTTC
CASSLNSYEQYF
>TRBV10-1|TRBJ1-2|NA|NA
TGCGCCAGCAGTGGCGGACTGAATGGCTACACCTTC
CASSGGLNGYTF
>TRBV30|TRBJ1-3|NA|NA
TGTGCCTGGAGACTCCGGGACATCGACCCTTTTTACTCTGGAAACACCATATATTTT
CAWRLRDIDPFYSGNTIYF
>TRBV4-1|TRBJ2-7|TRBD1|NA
TGCGCCAGCAGCGACGACAGGGGTGATAACGAGCAGTACTTC
CASSDDRGDNEQYF
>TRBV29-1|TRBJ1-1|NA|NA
TGCTCGGCGGTTAACACTGAAGCTTTCTTT
CSAVNTEAFF
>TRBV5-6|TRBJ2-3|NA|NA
TGTGCCAGCAGCTTGGCCGGGGACACAGATACGCAGTATTTT
CASSLAGDTDTQYF
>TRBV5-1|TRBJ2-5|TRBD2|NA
TGCGCCAGCAGACTGCCGAGCGGGGATCGGGAGACCCAGTACTTC
CASRLPSGDRETQYF
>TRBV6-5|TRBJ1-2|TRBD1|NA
TGTGCCAGCAGTTCTCTAGGGACAGACTTCTATGGCTACACCTTC
CASSSLGTDFYGYTF
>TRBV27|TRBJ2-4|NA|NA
TGTGCCAGCAGTTTGACAGGAGTAGCCAAAAACATTCAGTACTTC
CASSLTGVAKNIQYF
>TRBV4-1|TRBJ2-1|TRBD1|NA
TGCGCCAGCAGCCACGGACAGGGGGCGGGATATGAGCAGTTCTTC
CASSHGQGAGYEQFF
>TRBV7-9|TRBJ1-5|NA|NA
TGTGCCAGCAGCTTAGCCAGGACGCCGGGAGGTAGCAATCAGCCCCAGCATTTT
CASSLARTPGGSNQPQHF
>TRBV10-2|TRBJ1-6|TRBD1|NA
TGCGCCAGCAGTCAGGCCGCGGGACAGGGGGCTGAATCACCCCTCCACTTT
CASSQAAGQGAESPLHF